A selection of T cell receptor beta chains follows, all from one sample in a study of T cell responses to AZD1222 COVID-19 vaccine. Some clones are missing from TCRdb's copy, which holds only in-frame ones; the method was immunoSEQ multiplex PCR. The sample includes around 150,000 clones, about 89% seen only once; the top ten take 7.5%. The sequencing here drew on peripheral blood, taken 28 days after the second dose of the MenACWY control vaccine. Every receptor here comes from an adult who received the MenACWY meningococcal vaccine as a control. Both conserved end residues are part of each CDR3. A D gene is named only where the DNA matches it firmly. Size tells how often a clone was seen (once, few, many) or the class of an expanded clone, and some rows leave it out.

abundance	len	v_gene	j_gene	d_gene	CDR3aa	CDR3nt
-	14	TRBV13	TRBJ1-6	TRBD1	CASSFTGGLSPLHF	TGTGCCAGCAGCTTTACAGGGGGCCTCTCACCCCTCCACTTT
-	15	TRBV20-1	TRBJ2-7	TRBD2	CSASGLAGVGNEQYF	TGCAGTGCTAGTGGCCTAGCGGGAGTCGGCAACGAGCAGTACTTC
-	12	TRBV12-3/TRBV12-4	TRBJ2-7	-	CASSLSTYEQYF	TGTGCCAGCAGTTTGTCCACCTACGAGCAGTACTTC
-	15	TRBV7-3	TRBJ2-1	TRBD2	CASSATSGGSREQFF	TGTGCCAGCAGCGCAACTAGCGGGGGGTCGCGGGAGCAGTTCTTC
-	15	TRBV19	TRBJ1-4	-	CASSNSAQSNEKLFF	TGTGCCAGTTCAAACTCGGCCCAGTCGAATGAAAAACTGTTTTTT
-	14	TRBV18	TRBJ2-5	TRBD1	CASSLGTGQETQYF	TGTGCCAGCTCACTCGGGACAGGGCAAGAGACCCAGTACTTC
-	13	TRBV2	TRBJ2-2	-	CASSKENTGELFF	TGTGCCAGCAGTAAAGAAAACACCGGGGAGCTGTTTTTT
-	13	TRBV25-1	TRBJ1-2	-	CASRETGNYGYTF	TGTGCCAGCAGGGAAACCGGTAACTATGGCTACACCTTC
-	11	TRBV6-5	TRBJ2-7	-	CASREVYEQYF	TGTGCCAGCAGAGAGGTCTACGAGCAGTACTTC
-	15	TRBV5-4	TRBJ1-4	-	CASSPSSRDGEKLFF	TGTGCCAGCAGCCCGAGTTCTCGAGATGGCGAAAAACTGTTTTTT
-	14	TRBV27	TRBJ1-6	-	CASSLTETFQPLHF	TGTGCCAGCAGTCTAACGGAAACCTTTCAGCCCCTCCACTTT
-	17	TRBV4-3	TRBJ1-2	-	CASSQGITEIPNYGYTF	TGCGCCAGCAGCCAAGGTATTACTGAGATCCCTAACTATGGCTACACCTTC
-	16	TRBV5-4	TRBJ1-6	TRBD1	CASSSTGRSANSPLHF	TGTGCCAGCAGCTCGACAGGGAGATCGGCGAATTCACCCCTCCACTTT
-	13	TRBV2	TRBJ2-7	-	CASSRDGSYEQYF	TGTGCCAGCAGCAGGGATGGCAGCTACGAGCAGTACTTC
-	13	TRBV3-1/TRBV3-2	TRBJ1-6	-	CASSWKINSPLHF	TGTGCCAGCAGCTGGAAGATTAACTCACCCCTCCACTTT
-	15	TRBV6-2/TRBV6-3	TRBJ2-7	-	CASSYSTIVVYEQYF	TGTGCCAGCAGTTACTCGACTATTGTTGTCTACGAGCAGTACTTC
once	14	TRBV28	TRBJ1-4	TRBD1	CASSLGGQGEKLFF	TGTGCCAGCAGTTTAGGGGGACAGGGGGAAAAACTGTTTTTT
once	15	TRBV7-2	TRBJ2-1	TRBD2	CASSSIAGGRNEQFF	TGTGCCAGCAGTTCGATAGCGGGGGGACGCAATGAGCAGTTCTTC
-	15	TRBV6-5	TRBJ1-2	TRBD1	CASSNLRQGDYGYTF	TGTGCCAGCAGCAACTTGAGACAGGGAGACTATGGCTACACCTTC
-	14	TRBV9	TRBJ1-5	-	CASSPGPWSFPQHF	TGTGCCAGCAGCCCTGGGCCCTGGTCATTTCCCCAGCATTTT
-	15	TRBV24-1	TRBJ1-2	-	CATSDLNREGYGYTF	TGTGCCACCAGTGATTTGAACAGGGAAGGCTATGGCTACACCTTC
-	14	TRBV3-1/TRBV3-2	TRBJ2-7	-	CASSQDAPRHEQYF	TGTGCCAGCAGCCAAGATGCCCCCCGCCACGAGCAGTACTTC
-	13	TRBV28	TRBJ1-5	-	CASSRDSNQPQHF	TGTGCCAGCAGTCGGGATAGCAATCAGCCCCAGCATTTT
-	15	TRBV9	TRBJ2-7	TRBD2	CASSVGVGGPEEQYF	TGTGCCAGCAGCGTAGGTGTGGGAGGGCCGGAAGAGCAGTACTTC
-	15	TRBV28	TRBJ2-2	-	CASSLGIRDTGELFF	TGTGCCAGCAGTTTAGGGATCAGGGACACCGGGGAGCTGTTTTTT
few	16	TRBV5-1	TRBJ2-2	TRBD1	CASSSRQGVGTGELFF	TGCGCCAGCAGCTCTCGACAGGGAGTGGGGACCGGGGAGCTGTTTTTT
-	16	TRBV28	TRBJ1-6	-	CASSKLQSSYNSPLHF	TGTGCCAGCAGTAAACTACAGAGCTCCTATAATTCACCCCTCCACTTT
-	19	TRBV3-1/TRBV3-2	TRBJ1-6	-	CASTPTTRDREGYGSPLHF	TGTGCCAGCACCCCAACAACTCGGGACCGGGAGGGTTACGGGTCACCCCTCCACTTT
once	16	TRBV28	TRBJ1-4	TRBD1	CASSLSGQGGREKLFF	TGTGCCAGCAGTTTATCCGGACAGGGGGGCCGTGAAAAACTGTTTTTT
-	14	TRBV5-1	TRBJ1-1	TRBD1	CASSPGQGGTEAFF	TGCGCCAGCAGCCCGGGACAGGGCGGCACTGAAGCTTTCTTT
-	15	TRBV6-4	TRBJ2-2	TRBD1	CASSRDRATTGELFF	TGTGCCAGCTCCAGAGACAGGGCCACGACCGGGGAGCTGTTTTTT
-	17	TRBV5-4	TRBJ2-5	-	CASSLGERESGLETQYF	TGTGCCAGCAGCTTGGGGGAGAGGGAGTCTGGGTTAGAGACCCAGTACTTC
-	16	TRBV4-1	TRBJ2-3	TRBD2	CASSRQLAGEGDTQYF	TGCGCCAGCAGCCGGCAACTAGCGGGGGAGGGAGATACGCAGTATTTT
-	16	TRBV5-1	TRBJ2-7	TRBD2	CASSLVSGGSSYEQYF	TGCGCCAGCAGCTTGGTTAGCGGGGGAAGCTCCTACGAGCAGTACTTC
-	15	TRBV4-3	TRBJ2-1	-	CASSQEGAPYNEQFF	TGCGCCAGCAGCCAAGAGGGGGCTCCCTACAATGAGCAGTTCTTC
-	15	TRBV5-5	TRBJ2-7	-	CASSFVSLRTYEQYF	TGTGCCAGCAGCTTTGTCAGTCTTCGGACCTACGAGCAGTACTTC
-	12	TRBV3-1/TRBV3-2	TRBJ2-1	-	CASSQVDGGQFF	TGTGCCAGCAGCCAAGTGGACGGCGGGCAGTTCTTC
-	20	TRBV28	TRBJ2-7	TRBD2	CASSTPLAQGWGLAAYEQYF	TGTGCCAGCAGCACGCCCCTTGCCCAGGGGTGGGGACTAGCGGCCTACGAGCAGTACTTC
-	15	TRBV19	TRBJ1-1	TRBD1	CASSIDEGAVTEAFF	TGTGCCAGTAGTATAGACGAGGGGGCGGTCACTGAAGCTTTCTTT
-	14	TRBV11-2	TRBJ1-2	-	CASSGIRDSYGYTF	TGTGCCAGCAGCGGCATTAGGGATTCCTATGGCTACACCTTC
-	13	TRBV6-5	TRBJ2-2	-	CASTPSGTGELFF	TGTGCCAGCACACCTAGTGGCACCGGGGAGCTGTTTTTT
-	15	TRBV5-1	TRBJ2-5	-	CASSLVGKEPETQYF	TGCGCCAGCAGCTTGGTGGGGAAGGAGCCAGAGACCCAGTACTTC
-	20	TRBV7-3	TRBJ2-1	TRBD2	CASSLTGLALTPSSYNEQFF	TGTGCCAGCAGCCTAACGGGACTAGCGTTGACACCCAGCTCCTACAATGAGCAGTTCTTC
-	12	TRBV19	TRBJ1-5	-	CASGGLDQPQHF	TGTGCCAGCGGGGGTCTAGATCAGCCCCAGCATTTT
once	14	TRBV5-1	TRBJ1-1	-	CASSLDREDTEAFF	TGCGCCAGCAGCTTGGACAGGGAGGACACTGAAGCTTTCTTT
-	13	TRBV7-9	TRBJ1-3	-	CASSSTSGNTIYF	TGTGCCAGCAGCTCTACCTCTGGAAACACCATATATTTT
-	20	TRBV28	TRBJ2-7	TRBD2	CASSLLGRRTSGSPPYEQYF	TGTGCCAGCAGTTTATTGGGACGGAGGACTAGCGGGAGCCCCCCCTACGAGCAGTACTTC
-	14	TRBV10-2	TRBJ1-5	-	CASSGATYVSAQHF	TGCGCCAGCAGTGGCGCCACCTATGTCAGCGCCCAGCATTTT
-	13	TRBV6-6	TRBJ2-1	TRBD1	CASSSGTGGSQFF	TGTGCCAGCAGTTCTGGGACAGGTGGTTCCCAGTTCTTC
once	19	TRBV7-8	TRBJ1-3	-	CASSQRAPRRAFSGNTIYF	TGTGCCAGCAGCCAAAGGGCGCCCCGGCGGGCGTTCTCTGGAAACACCATATATTTT
-	15	TRBV9	TRBJ2-1	TRBD2	CASSPGLAGDNEQFF	TGTGCCAGCAGCCCCGGTTTAGCGGGGGACAATGAGCAGTTCTTC
once	15	TRBV25-1	TRBJ1-1	TRBD1	CASSESRGLNTEAFF	TGTGCCAGCAGTGAGTCCAGGGGGTTGAACACTGAAGCTTTCTTT